These T cell receptor beta chains were read from a single sample in a study of T cell clonotyping in hematopoietic cell transplantation. Sequencing was performed with immunoSEQ multiplex PCR; in TCRdb, only in-frame clones are kept and a portion is missing. The repertoire holds under 2,500 clones, with just under 95% as singletons. The specimen sequenced was peripheral blood mononuclear cells. These receptors came from a man aged 45-65 years in good health. Some clones in this sample may be carry-over from other donors' samples. The CDR3 runs from the conserved cysteine through the conserved F or W. Each record gives: CDR3 length, clone size, D gene, V gene, J gene, CDR3 DNA, CDR3 protein. The D gene is left open where the match is weak. Only part of the rows carry a size: once, few, many, or a class if the clone is expanded.

>14|NA|TRBD2|TRBV7-1|TRBJ2-3
TGTGCCAGCAGCCTCGGACTAGCCCCAGATACGCAGTATTTT
CASSLGLAPDTQYF
>18|NA|NA|TRBV30|TRBJ1-1
TGTGCCTGGATCCCCCGGGAAGGGCCCGAACGGTGGAACACTGAAGCTTTCTTT
CAWIPREGPERWNTEAFF
>15|NA|TRBD2|TRBV7-9|TRBJ2-7
TGTGCCAGCAGCTGGTCTGGCGGGGGGGCCTGGGAGCAGTACTTC
CASSWSGGGAWEQYF
>14|NA|TRBD1|TRBV9|TRBJ1-1
TGTGCCAGCACTCCGACAGGGTTGCGGACTGAAGCTTTCTTT
CASTPTGLRTEAFF
>16|once|NA|TRBV11-2|TRBJ1-6
TGTGCCAGCAGCTTAGACACGGACTCCTATAATTCACCCCTCCACTTT
CASSLDTDSYNSPLHF
>15|NA|NA|TRBV5-5|TRBJ1-5
TGTGCCAGCAGCTTGGGACAGAGGAGCAATCAGCCCCAGCATTTT
CASSLGQRSNQPQHF
>14|NA|TRBD1|TRBV2|TRBJ1-5
TGTGCCAGGGGAGGTACAGGGGGAAATCAGCCCCAGCATTTT
CARGGTGGNQPQHF
>14|NA|NA|TRBV6-6|TRBJ2-7
TGTGCCAGCAGTTCTCCGGGGTTTTCCTACGAGCAGTACTTC
CASSSPGFSYEQYF
>16|NA|NA|TRBV6-5|TRBJ1-4
TGTGCCAGCAGTTCAAGGGGGGGACTCTTCAATGAAAAACTGTTTTTT
CASSSRGGLFNEKLFF
>15|NA|TRBD1|TRBV15|TRBJ1-6
TGTGCCACCAGCAGAGTTACAGGGGAAGCCTCACCCCTCCACTTT
CATSRVTGEASPLHF
>13|NA|NA|TRBV10-3|TRBJ2-5
TGTGCCGCCAGGGGAGTGGGGGAAGAGACCCAGTACTTC
CAARGVGEETQYF
>17|NA|TRBD2|TRBV13|TRBJ2-3
TGTGCCAGCAGCCACGACTTAGCGGGGGCTTTCACAGATACGCAGTATTTT
CASSHDLAGAFTDTQYF
>12|NA|NA|TRBV6-1|TRBJ1-1
TGTGCCAGCAGTGAAGGCCCGACTGAAGCTTTCTTT
CASSEGPTEAFF
>12|NA|NA|TRBV11-2|TRBJ2-7
TGTGCCAGCAGCTTAGCGGTACGGGAGCAGTACTTC
CASSLAVREQYF
>15|NA|TRBD1|TRBV4-1|TRBJ2-7
TGCGCCAGCAGCCAAGTAGGGACAGGGACCTACGAGCAGTACTTC
CASSQVGTGTYEQYF
>15|NA|TRBD1|TRBV7-2|TRBJ1-2
TGTGCCAGCAGCCTCTATGGGACAGCTAACTATGGCTACACCTTC
CASSLYGTANYGYTF
>13|NA|NA|TRBV7-9|TRBJ2-7
TGTGCCAGCAGCTTAGGTGTTCTTCGCGAGCAGTACTTC
CASSLGVLREQYF
>16|NA|NA|TRBV19|TRBJ1-1
TGTGCCAGTAGTGAGACCGGCACGGTCTGGAACACTGAAGCTTTCTTT
CASSETGTVWNTEAFF
>16|once|NA|TRBV5-1|TRBJ2-6
TGCGCCAGCAGCTTGGCCGGGGGTAAGGGGGCCAACGTCCTGACTTTC
CASSLAGGKGANVLTF
>15|NA|NA|TRBV29-1|TRBJ1-1
TGCAGCGTCGGTCCGGGATGGGGGATGAACACTGAAGCTTTCTTT
CSVGPGWGMNTEAFF
>15|NA|TRBD2|TRBV19|TRBJ2-7
TGTGCCAGTAGTAGCGGGTACGGGGGGTGGAACGAGCAGTACTTC
CASSSGYGGWNEQYF
>17|NA|NA|TRBV5-6|TRBJ1-1
TGTGCCAGCAGCTTGAGGCAGGCCATTTGGAGTGACACTGAAGCTTTCTTT
CASSLRQAIWSDTEAFF
>15|NA|NA|TRBV19|TRBJ1-5
TGTGCCAGTAGTATATGGGGGGCGAGCAATCAGCCCCAGCATTTT
CASSIWGASNQPQHF
>13|NA|NA|TRBV2|TRBJ1-1
TGTGCCATCGCCACGGGGCCGGACACTGAAGCTTTCTTT
CAIATGPDTEAFF
>14|once|TRBD2|TRBV2|TRBJ2-1
TGTGCCAGCAGCACTAGCGGGGGGGCGACTGAGCAGTTCTTC
CASSTSGGATEQFF
>15|NA|TRBD1|TRBV6-1|TRBJ1-2
TGTGCCAGCACTCCAACAGGGGGGACTAACTATGGCTACACCTTC
CASTPTGGTNYGYTF
>13|NA|NA|TRBV2|TRBJ1-1
TGTGCCAGCAGGCGTTACAGGGAGACTGAAGCTTTCTTT
CASRRYRETEAFF
>16|NA|TRBD2|TRBV5-1|TRBJ2-3
TGCGCCAGCAGTGCGGGGGGGGCAGTTAGCACAGATACGCAGTATTTT
CASSAGGAVSTDTQYF
>15|NA|TRBD1|TRBV30|TRBJ1-1
TGTGCCTGGAGTGCTAGGGACAGGGGGCGGTGGGAAGCTTTCTTT
CAWSARDRGRWEAFF
>15|NA|NA|TRBV5-1|TRBJ2-2
TGCGCCAGCAGCTTGGTTCTGACGAACACCGGGGAGCTGTTTTTT
CASSLVLTNTGELFF
>15|NA|NA|TRBV27|TRBJ2-5
TGTGCCAGCAGTTTATTAAGGGGGGGACAAGAGACCCAGTACTTC
CASSLLRGGQETQYF
>10|NA|NA|TRBV11-2|TRBJ2-7
TGTGCCCAGAGACAAGTCGAGCAGTACTTC
CAQRQVEQYF
>16|NA|NA|TRBV7-8|TRBJ1-6
TGTGCCAGCAGCTTCACGGGGGAGGGCCTGAATTCACCCCTCCACTTT
CASSFTGEGLNSPLHF
>14|NA|TRBD1|TRBV5-1|TRBJ1-1
TGCGCCAGCAGCCAGACAGGGTTGAACACTGAAGCTTTCTTT
CASSQTGLNTEAFF
>15|NA|NA|TRBV6-6|TRBJ2-7
TGTGCCAGCAGTTACTCGGGAAACAGCCCCTACGAGCAGTACTTC
CASSYSGNSPYEQYF
>13|NA|NA|TRBV28|TRBJ1-4
TGTGCCAGCATGACCAGTTCTAATGAAAAACTGTTTTTT
CASMTSSNEKLFF
>15|NA|NA|TRBV7-8|TRBJ1-5
TGTGCCAGCAGCTCCGACAGCGGTATCAATCAGCCCCAGCATTTT
CASSSDSGINQPQHF
>15|NA|TRBD1|TRBV30|TRBJ1-1
TGTGCCTGGAGTGCTAGGGACAGGGGGCGATGGGAAGCTTTCTTT
CAWSARDRGRWEAFF
>11|once|NA|TRBV1|TRBJ1-2
TGCACCAGCAGCTTTACGGCAGGCTACACCTTC
CTSSFTAGYTF
>14|NA|NA|TRBV7-9|TRBJ1-1
TGTGCCAGCAGCTTAGGGCAGGGATACGCTGAAGCTTTCTTT
CASSLGQGYAEAFF
>14|NA|NA|TRBV19|TRBJ2-1
TGTGCCAGTAGAGGGGGGGAGGCCTACAATGAGCAGTTCTTC
CASRGGEAYNEQFF
>14|NA|NA|TRBV28|TRBJ1-6
TGTGCCAGCAGTTTGTGGAGAGGTAATTCACCCCTCCACTTT
CASSLWRGNSPLHF
>17|NA|NA|TRBV27|TRBJ1-5
TGTGCCAGCAGTTTACGTCTAGGGGAGTATAGCAATCAGCCCCAGCATTTT
CASSLRLGEYSNQPQHF
>14|NA|TRBD1|TRBV13|TRBJ2-7
TGTGCCAGCAGCCCCGAGACAGGGGCCTACGAGCAGTACTTC
CASSPETGAYEQYF
>11|NA|NA|TRBV20-1|TRBJ1-2
TGCAGTGCTAGAACAGCGCATGGCTACACCTTC
CSARTAHGYTF
>16|NA|NA|TRBV6-4|TRBJ1-1
TGTGCCAGCAGTGATTGGGAGAACAATTTGAACACTGAAGCTTTCTTT
CASSDWENNLNTEAFF
>16|NA|NA|TRBV6-1|TRBJ2-7
TGTGCCAGCAGTGAAGGATTTGGACCCGCCACCTACGAGCAGTACTTC
CASSEGFGPATYEQYF
>14|NA|NA|TRBV10-3|TRBJ2-7
TGTGCCATCAGTGAGAGGGACGGCCCTCACGAGCAGTACTTC
CAISERDGPHEQYF
>14|NA|NA|TRBV6-5|TRBJ2-5
TGTGCCAGCAGTTACTCTCGACCCCCAGAGACCCAGTACTTC
CASSYSRPPETQYF
>13|NA|NA|TRBV9|TRBJ2-3
TGTGCCAGCAGCGTCATACTCGGGGATACGCAGTATTTT
CASSVILGDTQYF
>14|NA|NA|TRBV30|TRBJ2-5
TGTGCCTGGAGTCTAGACGGGGGATGGGAGACCCAGTACTTC
CAWSLDGGWETQYF